This T cell receptor (beta chain) derives from a study of PD-L1 blockade in urothelial cancer. Study-wide background: Investigators checked blood 3 weeks (second dose) and 6 weeks after treatment start. Findings of the study overall: Durable-benefit patients expanded tumor-associated blood clones more at 3 weeks.

V dropped 4 bases and J dropped 0 bases, with 17 bases sitting between them. CDR1 is SGHRS, CDR2 YFSETQ, per germline. This CDR3 spans 16 amino acids. TCRdb keeps only in-frame clones here, not all; method: immunoSEQ multiplex PCR. This sample has around 110,000 clones; around 93% occur once, and the top ten carry approximately 3.5%. The sample's time point: peripheral blood 6 weeks after treatment start. The diagnosis in patients was locally advanced or metastatic urothelial carcinoma. Of note for this clone: Its antigen is not known.

The chain carries TRBV5-1 and TRBJ2-7; no clear D. Sequenced material: PBMCs, taken around atezolizumab (anti-PD-L1) treatment. The receptor was isolated from a man in his sixties with urothelial cancer. The CDR3 is CASSDPSTLRSYEQYF. CDR3 nucleotide sequence: TGCGCCAGCAGCGATCCATCGACACTCCGCTCCTACGAGCAGTACTTC.